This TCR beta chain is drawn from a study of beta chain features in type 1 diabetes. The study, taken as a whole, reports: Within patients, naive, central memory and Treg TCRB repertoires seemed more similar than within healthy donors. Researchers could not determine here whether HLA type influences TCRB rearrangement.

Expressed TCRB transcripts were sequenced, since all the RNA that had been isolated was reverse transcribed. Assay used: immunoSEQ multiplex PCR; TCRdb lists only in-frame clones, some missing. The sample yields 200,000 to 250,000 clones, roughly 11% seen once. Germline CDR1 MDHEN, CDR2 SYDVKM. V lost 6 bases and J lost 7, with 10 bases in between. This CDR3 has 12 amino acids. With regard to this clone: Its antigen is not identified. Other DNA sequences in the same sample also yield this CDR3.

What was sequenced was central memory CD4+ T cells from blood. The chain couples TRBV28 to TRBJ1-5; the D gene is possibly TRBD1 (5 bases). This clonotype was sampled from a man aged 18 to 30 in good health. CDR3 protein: CASRRGRQPQHF. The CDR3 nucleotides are TGTGCCAGCAGGAGGGGAAGGCAGCCCCAGCATTTT. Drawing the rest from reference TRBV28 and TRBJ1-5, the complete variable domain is DVKVTQSSRYLVKRTGEKVFLECVQDMDHENMFWYRQDPGLGLRLIYFSYDVKMKEKGDIPEGYSVSREKKERFSLILESASTNQTSMYLCASRRGRQPQHFGDGTRLSIL.